This T cell receptor beta chain was captured in a study of immune cell composition in non-small cell lung cancer. This CDR3 comprises 15 residues. The trim removed 5 bases at V and 0 bases at J, leaving 4 bases unmatched. Germline V gives CDR1 LNHNV, CDR2 YYDKDF (reference sequence). Turning to this clone: Its antigen is not identified.

The study, taken as a whole, reports: Tumour-associated clones >0.5% occurred in roughly 30% of adenocarcinomas, approximately 74% of squamous. Top 10 clone scores and clonality were higher in squamous than adenocarcinoma. Dominant in vivo tumour-associated clones were not shown to share tumour-reactive sequences.

The method was immunoSEQ multiplex PCR; TCRdb's version includes in-frame clones alone and lacks a portion of them. The sample shows under 4,000 clones, over 70% of them seen only once. The chain employs TRBV15 and TRBJ1-1; 9 bases are a match to TRBD1. This TCR came from a human donor with non-small cell lung cancer. Sequencing used lung tumor tissue. As DNA, the CDR3 is TGTGCCACCAGCGGGACAGGGCCTATGAACACTGAAGCTTTCTTT. This encodes CATSGTGPMNTEAFF.